This T cell receptor (beta chain) was obtained from a study of early T cells in non-severe SARS-CoV-2 infection. The CDR3 has 16 residues. Trimming stripped 2 bases from V and 0 bases from J, with 12 bases between. Germline V gives CDR1 SGHDN, CDR2 FVKESK. TCRdb processed the 5' RACE reads anew with MiXCR; each CDR3 protein has one entry. The sample comprises 74,000 or so distinct CDR3 sequences, roughly 12% of which are singletons, and 3.5% to 4% rests with the top ten. This clonotype has ten or more counts. V usage is TRBV14 and J usage is TRBJ2-3; D not resolved. This sequence originates from an adult who was a healthcare worker with PCR-confirmed SARS-CoV-2 infection or an uninfected control (not recorded which). The sample was whole blood. Here the CDR3 DNA reads TGTGCCAGCAGCCAAAGGGCCGGACCTAGCACAGATACGCAGTATTTT. Translated, it gives CASSQRAGPSTDTQYF.